This T cell receptor beta chain was captured in a study of OX40 agonist ivuxolimab in advanced cancers. In regard to this clone: The junction does not match germline at one end; this may be a read error.

The length of the CDR3 is 16 residues. The germline V gene has CDR1 SSHAT and CDR2 FNYEAQ (reference sequence). TCRdb keeps only in-frame clones here, not all; method: immunoSEQ multiplex PCR. The sample contains around 75,000 clones, under 90% of which appear only once. The chain recombines TRBV7-7 with TRBJ1-5; D is ambiguous. The clonotype comes from an adult with an advanced solid tumor such as melanoma, head and neck, liver or kidney cancer. This specimen was CD4+ or CD8+ T cells sorted from blood, taken in a trial of the OX40 agonist ivuxolimab. The CDR3: CASSSGNQDSNQPQHF. Written as DNA, the CDR3 is TGTGCTAGCAGCTCGGGGAATCAGGACAGCAATCAGCCCCAGCATTTT.